This T cell receptor beta chain was sequenced during a study of T-cell reconstitution after alpha-beta-depleted transplantation in children. This clonotype was counted a few times. The CDR3 length is 16 residues. CDR1 is MNHEY, CDR2 SVGEGT, per germline. V was cut by 4 bases and J by 2 bases, with 18 bases left in between. Molecular barcoding with unique molecular identifiers was used for the TCRbeta library. TCRdb passed the PCR reads through MiXCR, listing each CDR3 protein once. Of roughly 120,000 distinct CDR3 sequences listed, about 9.3% are singletons. Sequences were derived from PBMCs, sampled before TCRalphabeta/CD19-depleted stem cell transplant. This TCR derives from a boy aged 2-15 years with acute lymphoblastic leukemia, due to receive a stem cell transplant. This chain uses TRBV6-2 or TRBV6-3 with TRBJ2-7; TRBD2 might be the D (6 bases). The CDR3 loop is CASSFRRLARPYEQYF. In nucleotides, the CDR3 is TGTGCCAGCAGTTTTAGAAGGCTAGCGCGCCCCTACGAGCAGTACTTC.